This entry describes one T cell receptor (beta chain). The antigen this receptor binds is unknown. One base away there is no much larger clone; base qualities are not given. The data are from a study of blood T cell repertoires in COVID-19 (dated by TCRdb to the early 2020s). Some background on the complete study: Samples covering the acute and convalescent phases of COVID-19 were provided by collaborators in the United States, Italy and Spain. The material from the prospective study consisted of cDNA or gDNA derived from T cells, B-cell-depleted T cells, or PBMCs. Subjects who had been exposed to COVID-19, were actively infected with it, or had recovered from it provided the deeply sampled blood TCRbeta repertoires that made up the dataset. The repertoires were released in a freely available public database intended as a resource for research on the immune response to SARS-CoV-2. Samples were obtained from the ongoing ImmuneRACE study (first 160 participants) and from some 1,300 subjects provided by 6 global collaborators. A de-identified subject ID, COVID-19 status, age in years and sex were almost always included in the sample metadata. HLA class I and class II types, where available, came from metadata supplied by the sample provider rather than from assay-based typing. Beyond this particular receptor, the publication reports: The amount of clinical and demographic metadata varied by source and participant and was provided uncurated.

In the prospective study, participants were 18 to 89 years old, resided in fewer than 25 geographic areas of the United States, and were enrolled through a virtual design. In the prospective study, participants were assigned to cohorts based on the clinical history participants reported in a screening survey and a study questionnaire. For ImmuneRACE Cohort 3, a participant was defined as recovered based on two consecutive negative NP/OP PCR tests, clearance by a healthcare professional, or resolution of symptoms. Each participant in the prospective study had whole blood, serum and a nasopharyngeal or oropharyngeal swab collected by mobile phlebotomists. Prospective study participants could optionally give additional blood draws and questionnaires over an approximately two-month period. Blood samples from the prospective study were shipped frozen or at room temperature prior to DNA extraction. Trimming costs V 1 base and J 4 bases, and their ends lie 11 bases apart. Via the germline V gene (reference sequence), CDR1 is PRHDT and CDR2 FYEKMQ. The CDR3 measures 15 amino acids from cysteine to phenylalanine. The entry retains the CDR3 DNA only, 45 bases that are in frame from base 1.

TCRbeta CDR3 regions were amplified from genomic DNA using the immunoSEQ Assay, a bias-controlled multiplex PCR. The source study handled its data this way. Nucleated cell counts per sample were estimated from amplification of reference gene primers within the assay. To quantify the absolute abundance of each unique TCRbeta CDR3 rearrangement, sequence reads were collapsed and filtered. Productive Simpson clonality was computed per sample as the square root of Simpson's diversity index over productive rearrangements. TCRdb carries this immuneACCESS record with in-frame sequences only. Its versions omit some clonotypes, under half of them owing to an unresolved V gene in the studies checked, with the rest unexplained. The DNA gave D and trimming, while V, J and clone size come from that table. This sample has hundreds of thousands of clones in its table, and 82% of those were observed once. The top ten constitute around 3.4% of the sample.

The sequence derives from a woman aged 60-75 years who had recovered from COVID-19. Sequencing was done on a sample of PBMCs or T cells enriched from blood (not recorded which). The rearranged segments are TRBV13 and TRBJ2-1; the D region possibly corresponds to TRBD2 (6 bases align). The DNA sequence is as follows: TGTGCCAGCAGCTTAGCGGGAGAATTATACAATGAGCAGTTCTTC. It specifies CASSLAGELYNEQFF.